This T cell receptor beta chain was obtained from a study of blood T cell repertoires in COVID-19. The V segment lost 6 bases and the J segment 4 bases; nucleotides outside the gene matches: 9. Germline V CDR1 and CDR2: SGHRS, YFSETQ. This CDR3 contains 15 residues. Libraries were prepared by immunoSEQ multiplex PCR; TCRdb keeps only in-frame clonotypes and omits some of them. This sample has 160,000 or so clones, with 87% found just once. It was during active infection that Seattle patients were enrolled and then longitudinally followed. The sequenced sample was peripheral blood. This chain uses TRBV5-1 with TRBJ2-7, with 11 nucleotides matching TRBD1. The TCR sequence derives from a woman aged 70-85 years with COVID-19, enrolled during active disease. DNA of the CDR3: TGCGCCAGCACTTTCTGGACAGGGGGCGGATACGAGCAGTACTTC. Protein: CASTFWTGGGYEQYF.